A single sample is the source of the 24 T cell receptor beta chains below, sequenced in a study of shared clonotypes between healthy human individuals. Method: immunoSEQ multiplex PCR; TCRdb's copy keeps in-frame clones and lacks some. The repertoire holds millions of clones, with roughly 95% as singletons. Naive CD8 cells were CD45RO-negative, positively selected for CCR7, excluding terminally differentiated effector memory CD45RA+ cells. Material for sequencing was naive CD8+ T cells sorted from blood. The receptors originated from a man aged 18 to 35 in good health.

The chain joins TRBV10-1 to TRBJ2-2; D might be TRBD2 (5 bases). The germline V gene has CDR1 WNHNN and CDR2 SYGVQD (reference sequence). CDR3 length equals 16 residues. The V end was cut by 4 bases, the J end by 4 bases, with 16 bases between. The DNA of the CDR3 is TGCGCCAGCAGTGGACTAATAGGGCCAGGCACCGGGGAGCTGTTTTTT. Its protein is CASSGLIGPGTGELFF.

The chain is built from TRBV6-1 and TRBJ1-1; D gene uncertain. The CDR3 is 15 residues long. The V end lost 1 base, the J end lost 4 bases, and 13 bases lay between the germline ends. Germline V lookup: CDR1 MNHNS, CDR2 SASEGT. The CDR3 spells CASSEVGFFATEAFF. Here the CDR3 DNA reads TGTGCCAGCAGTGAAGTAGGGTTTTTCGCCACTGAAGCTTTCTTT.

The chain joins TRBV2 to TRBJ1-6; D may be TRBD1 (6 bases). Per germline, CDR1 SNHLY and CDR2 FYNNEI. There are 16 residues in the CDR3. Trimming took off 4 bases at V and 10 bases at J, with 20 bases between the two ends. This chain's CDR3 is CASSVGGAQLRSPLHF. CDR3 DNA sequence: TGTGCCAGCAGTGTAGGGGGGGCTCAGTTAAGGTCACCCCTCCACTTT.

The chain uses TRBV5-1 and TRBJ2-7; D remains unclear. The CDR3 consists of 14 residues. Germline CDR1 SGHRS, CDR2 YFSETQ. The V end lost 0 bases, the J end lost 2 bases, and 9 bases lay between the germline ends. The DNA for the CDR3 is TGCGCCAGCAGCTTGGGAACACAGACCTACGAGCAGTACTTC. It codes for CASSLGTQTYEQYF.

The V and J genes are TRBV4-3 and TRBJ1-2; 7 bases match TRBD1. Germline values: CDR1 LGHNA, CDR2 YSLEER. J lost 3 bases, V lost 3 bases, and 4 bases had no gene match. The CDR3 has 14 amino acids. CDR3 in DNA: TGCGCCAGCAGCCACCAGGGGGTAGACTATGGCTACACCTTC. Protein product: CASSHQGVDYGYTF.

In the case of this clone: At one boundary the junction diverges from the germline segment, which might be a read error. V is TRBV7-7 and J is TRBJ2-5; the D is unclear. In germline, CDR1 is SSHAT, CDR2 FNYEAQ (reference sequence). CDR3 length: 13 amino acids. The CDR3 nucleotides read TGTGCTAGCAGCTTCGACGTGCAAGAGACCCAGTACTTC. This sequence encodes CASSFDVQETQYF.

The chain couples TRBV6-5 to TRBJ2-3, with D tentatively TRBD2 (5 bases). The V end lost 5 bases, the J end lost 2 bases, and 14 bases lay between the germline ends. From germline, CDR1 is MNHEY and CDR2 SVGAGI. The CDR3 length is 15 residues. This CDR3 is CASSVASGFTDTQYF. The CDR3, as DNA: TGTGCCAGCAGTGTGGCGAGCGGATTCACAGATACGCAGTATTTT.

This clone was picked up a small number of times. V usage is TRBV10-2 and J usage is TRBJ2-7; D remains ambiguous. This CDR3 contains 12 residues. Germline CDR1 and CDR2: WSHSY and SAAADI. Trimming took off 1 base at V and 2 bases at J, with 3 bases between the two ends. Here the CDR3 DNA reads TGCGCCAGCAGTGAGTATCCCTACGAGCAGTACTTC. Residues: CASSEYPYEQYF.

The CDR3 nucleotides read TGTGCCAGCAGTTTAGGGTCTTCGGGTACCGCCGAAGCTTTCTTT. It codes for CASSLGSSGTAEAFF. V is TRBV27 and J is TRBJ1-1; D gene ambiguous. V gave up 2 bases and J gave up 8 bases, with 18 bases separating them. The germline V gene has CDR1 MNHEY and CDR2 SMNVEV (reference sequence). The CDR3 length is 15 residues.

This chain uses TRBV5-1 with TRBJ1-1, with 7 bases identical to TRBD1. V shed 0 bases, J shed 3 bases, and the junction held 8 bases outside the gene matches. The CDR3 spans 16 residues. Germline loops: CDR1 SGHRS, CDR2 YFSETQ. The CDR3 DNA sequence: TGCGCCAGCAGCTTGGCCAAAGGGGGCGGTTACACTGAAGCTTTCTTT. As protein: CASSLAKGGGYTEAFF.

The chain employs TRBV13 and TRBJ2-3; D not certain. Germline-derived CDR1 and CDR2 are PRHDT and FYEKMQ (reference sequence). The CDR3 loop spans 14 amino acids. V dropped 2 bases and J dropped 5 bases, with 11 bases sitting between them. The CDR3 region is CASSLSGSGDTQYF. The CDR3 bases are TGTGCCAGCAGCTTATCCGGTTCCGGAGATACGCAGTATTTT.

The V gene is TRBV5-1, the J gene TRBJ1-6; TRBD1 agrees at 8 bases. The J segment lost 8 bases and the V segment lost 2 bases, leaving 6 bases of the junction unmatched. The length of the CDR3 is 15 residues. Germline V gives CDR1 SGHRS, CDR2 YFSETQ. The CDR3, as DNA: TGCGCCAGCAGCTTTTGGACAGGGAGGGATTCACCCCTCCACTTT. Translated: CASSFWTGRDSPLHF.

The gene calls are TRBV5-6 and TRBJ2-1, with a tentative D call TRBD2 (6 bases). The CDR3 has 16 residues. The germline gives CDR1 SGHDT, CDR2 YYEEEE. Trimming stripped 4 bases from V and 7 bases from J, with 21 bases between. The CDR3 DNA reads TGTGCCAGCAGCCCGAGTGGGGACTCAGACACAAATGAGCAGTTCTTC. Translation: CASSPSGDSDTNEQFF.

This clone was counted once. This chain connects TRBV28 to TRBJ1-6; D perhaps matches TRBD1 (5 bases). The V gene lost 7 bases and the J gene lost 10 bases, with 17 bases spanning the gap. The CDR3 contains 14 residues. Germline-derived CDR1 and CDR2 are MDHEN and SYDVKM. The CDR3: CASMTESSRSPLHF. The CDR3 nucleotides read TGTGCCAGCATGACAGAATCATCGAGGTCACCCCTCCACTTT.

This sequence joins TRBV10-1 and TRBJ2-7, with D unclear. V lost 10 bases and J 9 bases, leaving 13 bases between the germline ends. Germline CDR1 WNHNN, CDR2 SYGVQD (reference sequence). The CDR3 sequence is 10 residues long. CDR3 sequence reads: CATLTPGQYF. CDR3 nucleotide sequence: TGCGCCACACTAACGCCGGGGCAGTACTTC.

This clone appeared a few times. Other DNA variants within this sample encode the same CDR3. The chain joins TRBV7-6 to TRBJ2-3; D remains ambiguous. This CDR3 contains 14 residues. Trimming removed 0 bases at V and 0 bases at J, with 4 bases between. The germline V gene has CDR1 SGHVS and CDR2 FNYEAQ. DNA of the CDR3: TGTGCCAGCAGCTTAGCGGGAAGCACAGATACGCAGTATTTT. Its protein product is CASSLAGSTDTQYF. The variable domain in full, completed from reference TRBV7-6 and TRBJ2-3, reads GAGVSQSPRYKVTKRGQDVALRCDPISGHVSLYWYRQALGQGPEFLTYFNYEAQQDKSGLPNDRFSAERPEGSISTLTIQRTEQRDSAMYRCASSLAGSTDTQYFGPGTRLTVL.

This rearrangement joins TRBV9 to TRBJ2-1, with 7 bases fitting TRBD1. Losses at the gene ends were 1 base for V and 9 bases for J; bases not matched to a gene: 13. Germline-derived CDR1 and CDR2 are SGDLS and YYNGEE. The CDR3 loop spans 16 amino acids. DNA for the CDR3: TGTGCCAGCAGCGTATATAGGGACAGAGGACCGGGTGAGCAGTTCTTC. Translating it yields CASSVYRDRGPGEQFF.

Of note for this clone: Other DNA sequences from this sample encode an identical CDR3 as well. This CDR3 reads CASSLGQGNYGYTF. CDR3 nucleotides: TGTGCCAGCAGCTTGGGTCAGGGTAACTATGGCTACACCTTC. The V gene is TRBV5-6, the J gene TRBJ1-2, with D possibly TRBD1 on 5 matching bases. V lost 0 bases and J 1 base, leaving 7 bases between the germline ends. This CDR3 spans 14 amino acids. Germline lookup yields CDR1 SGHDT and CDR2 YYEEEE.

This chain uses TRBV6-1 with TRBJ1-4; D possibly corresponds to TRBD1 (5 bases). This CDR3 is built from 21 residues. V lost 2 bases to trimming and J lost 4 bases, with 29 bases between them. CDR1 is MNHNS, CDR2 SASEGT, per germline. The CDR3 nucleotides are TGTGCCAGCAGTGAAACCTTTTTTCGGGACCCTATAATGGGGGTTAATGAAAAACTGTTTTTT. Translation gives CASSETFFRDPIMGVNEKLFF.

The V gene is TRBV6-1, the J gene TRBJ1-1; TRBD1 is a possible D gene (5 bases). V dropped 10 bases and J dropped 3 bases, with 15 bases sitting between them. The CDR3 extends over 13 amino acids. Germline loops: CDR1 MNHNS, CDR2 SASEGT. The CDR3 spells CATPGTAYTEAFF. The CDR3 DNA sequence: TGTGCCACCCCCGGGACGGCCTACACTGAAGCTTTCTTT.

This chain links TRBV2 with TRBJ1-4; D is unclear. The CDR3 loop spans 14 amino acids. CDR1 is SNHLY, CDR2 FYNNEI, per germline. The V and J ends lost 3 bases and 8 bases respectively, with 13 bases between them. The CDR3 protein is CASSDYKGGEKLFF. The CDR3 DNA sequence: TGTGCCAGCAGTGACTACAAGGGAGGGGAAAAACTGTTTTTT.

The V and J genes are TRBV30 and TRBJ2-7, with D tentatively TRBD1 (6 bases). With 3 bases removed from V and 2 bases from J, the gap between germline ends came to 11 bases. From germline, CDR1 is GTSNPN and CDR2 SVGIG (reference sequence). The CDR3 is 13 amino acids. CDR3 nucleotide sequence: TGTGCCTGGAGCTACAGGGAGACCTACGAGCAGTACTTC. It yields the protein CAWSYRETYEQYF.

V usage is TRBV4-2 and J usage is TRBJ2-1; 8 bases map to TRBD2. This CDR3 has 17 residues. Trimming took 1 base from V and 2 from J; bases not matched to a gene: 7. Germline V gives CDR1 LGHNA, CDR2 YNFKEQ. CDR3 sequence: CASSQGPLAGTYNEQFF. The CDR3 nucleotides read TGTGCCAGCAGCCAAGGGCCCCTAGCGGGTACCTACAATGAGCAGTTCTTC.

J is TRBJ2-7 and V is TRBV5-4, with D perhaps TRBD2 (6 bases). The CDR3 has 15 residues. V lost 1 base, J lost 4 bases, and 15 bases lay in between. Germline-derived CDR1 and CDR2 are SGHNT and YYREEE (reference sequence). CDR3 coding DNA: TGTGCCAGCAGCTTGTCGGGAGTTGGTGGTTACGAGCAGTACTTC. Its translation: CASSLSGVGGYEQYF.